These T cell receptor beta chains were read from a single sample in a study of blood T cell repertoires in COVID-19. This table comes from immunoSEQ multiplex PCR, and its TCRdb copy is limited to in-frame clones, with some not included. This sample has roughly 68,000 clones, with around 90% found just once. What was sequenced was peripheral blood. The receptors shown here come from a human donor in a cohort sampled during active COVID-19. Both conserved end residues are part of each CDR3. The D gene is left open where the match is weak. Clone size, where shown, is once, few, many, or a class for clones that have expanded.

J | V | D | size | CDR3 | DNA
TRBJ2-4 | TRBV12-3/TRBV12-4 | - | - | CASSGREDIQYF | TGTGCCAGCTCAGGCAGGGAGGACATTCAGTACTTC
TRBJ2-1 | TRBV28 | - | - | CASMRIDSYNEQFF | TGTGCCAGCATGCGGATTGACTCCTACAATGAGCAGTTCTTC
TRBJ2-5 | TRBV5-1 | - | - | CASSLGGPRETQYF | TGCGCCAGCAGCTTGGGGGGGCCAAGGGAGACCCAGTACTTC
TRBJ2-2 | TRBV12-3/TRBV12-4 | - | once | CASRLLTGELFF | TGTGCCAGCAGACTCCTCACCGGGGAGCTGTTTTTT
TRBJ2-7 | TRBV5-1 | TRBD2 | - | CASSAFFGLAGFNEQYF | TGCGCCAGCAGCGCGTTCTTCGGACTAGCGGGTTTCAACGAGCAGTACTTC
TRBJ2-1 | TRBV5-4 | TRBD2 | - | CASSLAATSGSNEQFF | TGTGCCAGCAGCTTGGCTGCGACTAGCGGGAGCAATGAGCAGTTCTTC
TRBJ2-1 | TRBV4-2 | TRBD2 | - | CASSQSLAGGSRSQFF | TGTGCCAGCAGCCAATCTCTAGCGGGGGGGTCCCGGTCGCAGTTCTTC
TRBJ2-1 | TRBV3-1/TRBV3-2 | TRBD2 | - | CASTRGAGGSYNEQFF | TGTGCCAGCACCCGAGGAGCGGGAGGTTCCTACAATGAGCAGTTCTTC
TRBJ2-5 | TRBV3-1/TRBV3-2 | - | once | CASSRGLQETQYF | TGTGCCAGCAGCCGTGGACTTCAAGAGACCCAGTACTTC
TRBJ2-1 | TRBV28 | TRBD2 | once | CASTWTSGFYNEQFF | TGTGCCAGCACCTGGACTAGCGGGTTCTACAATGAGCAGTTCTTC
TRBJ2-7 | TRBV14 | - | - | CASSQGRFTSYEQYF | TGTGCCAGCAGCCAAGGTCGGTTCACCTCCTACGAGCAGTACTTC
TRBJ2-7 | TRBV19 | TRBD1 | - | CASSLQGTGAYEQYF | TGTGCCAGTAGTCTACAAGGGACAGGGGCCTACGAGCAGTACTTC
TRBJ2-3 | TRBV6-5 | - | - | CASRPQGSDTQYF | TGTGCCAGCAGACCTCAGGGATCAGATACGCAGTATTTT
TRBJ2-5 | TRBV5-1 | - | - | CASSFTSETQYF | TGCGCCAGCAGCTTCACTTCGGAGACCCAGTACTTC
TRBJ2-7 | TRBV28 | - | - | CASSSPGVGGYEQYF | TGTGCCAGCAGTTCCCCAGGGGTGGGTGGCTACGAGCAGTACTTC
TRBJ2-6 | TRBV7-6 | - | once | CASSRRLAGANVLTF | TGTGCCAGCAGCCGGAGACTAGCTGGGGCCAACGTCCTGACTTTC
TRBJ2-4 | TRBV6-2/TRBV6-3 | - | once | CASSLGGNIQYF | TGTGCCAGCAGTCTTGGAGGAAACATTCAGTACTTC
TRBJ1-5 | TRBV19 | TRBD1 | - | CASSIGQVINQPQHF | TGTGCCAGTAGTATTGGACAGGTTATCAATCAGCCCCAGCATTTT
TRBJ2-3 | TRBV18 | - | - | CASSPPGLPADTQYF | TGTGCCAGCTCACCACCGGGACTTCCAGCAGATACGCAGTATTTT
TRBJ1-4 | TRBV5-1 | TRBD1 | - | CASSLLPGQGVEKLFF | TGCGCCAGCAGCCTCCTTCCGGGACAGGGGGTTGAAAAACTGTTTTTT
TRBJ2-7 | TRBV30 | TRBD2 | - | CAWSGPGLAGGPSSYEQYF | TGTGCCTGGAGTGGGCCGGGACTAGCGGGAGGTCCCAGCTCCTACGAGCAGTACTTC
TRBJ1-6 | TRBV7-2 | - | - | CASSLEAGNSPLHF | TGTGCCAGCAGCTTAGAGGCCGGGAATTCACCCCTCCACTTT
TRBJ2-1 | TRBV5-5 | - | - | CASSAIAGQYNEQFF | TGTGCCAGCAGCGCAATTGCGGGGCAATACAATGAGCAGTTCTTC
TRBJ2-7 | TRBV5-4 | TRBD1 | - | CASSPGTGSSYEQYF | TGTGCCAGCAGCCCCGGGACAGGAAGCTCCTACGAGCAGTACTTC
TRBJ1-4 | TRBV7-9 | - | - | CAAGQNEKLFF | TGTGCGGCGGGCCAAAATGAAAAACTGTTTTTT
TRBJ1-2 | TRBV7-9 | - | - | CASSLETGGYTF | TGTGCCAGCAGCTTAGAGACGGGTGGCTACACCTTC